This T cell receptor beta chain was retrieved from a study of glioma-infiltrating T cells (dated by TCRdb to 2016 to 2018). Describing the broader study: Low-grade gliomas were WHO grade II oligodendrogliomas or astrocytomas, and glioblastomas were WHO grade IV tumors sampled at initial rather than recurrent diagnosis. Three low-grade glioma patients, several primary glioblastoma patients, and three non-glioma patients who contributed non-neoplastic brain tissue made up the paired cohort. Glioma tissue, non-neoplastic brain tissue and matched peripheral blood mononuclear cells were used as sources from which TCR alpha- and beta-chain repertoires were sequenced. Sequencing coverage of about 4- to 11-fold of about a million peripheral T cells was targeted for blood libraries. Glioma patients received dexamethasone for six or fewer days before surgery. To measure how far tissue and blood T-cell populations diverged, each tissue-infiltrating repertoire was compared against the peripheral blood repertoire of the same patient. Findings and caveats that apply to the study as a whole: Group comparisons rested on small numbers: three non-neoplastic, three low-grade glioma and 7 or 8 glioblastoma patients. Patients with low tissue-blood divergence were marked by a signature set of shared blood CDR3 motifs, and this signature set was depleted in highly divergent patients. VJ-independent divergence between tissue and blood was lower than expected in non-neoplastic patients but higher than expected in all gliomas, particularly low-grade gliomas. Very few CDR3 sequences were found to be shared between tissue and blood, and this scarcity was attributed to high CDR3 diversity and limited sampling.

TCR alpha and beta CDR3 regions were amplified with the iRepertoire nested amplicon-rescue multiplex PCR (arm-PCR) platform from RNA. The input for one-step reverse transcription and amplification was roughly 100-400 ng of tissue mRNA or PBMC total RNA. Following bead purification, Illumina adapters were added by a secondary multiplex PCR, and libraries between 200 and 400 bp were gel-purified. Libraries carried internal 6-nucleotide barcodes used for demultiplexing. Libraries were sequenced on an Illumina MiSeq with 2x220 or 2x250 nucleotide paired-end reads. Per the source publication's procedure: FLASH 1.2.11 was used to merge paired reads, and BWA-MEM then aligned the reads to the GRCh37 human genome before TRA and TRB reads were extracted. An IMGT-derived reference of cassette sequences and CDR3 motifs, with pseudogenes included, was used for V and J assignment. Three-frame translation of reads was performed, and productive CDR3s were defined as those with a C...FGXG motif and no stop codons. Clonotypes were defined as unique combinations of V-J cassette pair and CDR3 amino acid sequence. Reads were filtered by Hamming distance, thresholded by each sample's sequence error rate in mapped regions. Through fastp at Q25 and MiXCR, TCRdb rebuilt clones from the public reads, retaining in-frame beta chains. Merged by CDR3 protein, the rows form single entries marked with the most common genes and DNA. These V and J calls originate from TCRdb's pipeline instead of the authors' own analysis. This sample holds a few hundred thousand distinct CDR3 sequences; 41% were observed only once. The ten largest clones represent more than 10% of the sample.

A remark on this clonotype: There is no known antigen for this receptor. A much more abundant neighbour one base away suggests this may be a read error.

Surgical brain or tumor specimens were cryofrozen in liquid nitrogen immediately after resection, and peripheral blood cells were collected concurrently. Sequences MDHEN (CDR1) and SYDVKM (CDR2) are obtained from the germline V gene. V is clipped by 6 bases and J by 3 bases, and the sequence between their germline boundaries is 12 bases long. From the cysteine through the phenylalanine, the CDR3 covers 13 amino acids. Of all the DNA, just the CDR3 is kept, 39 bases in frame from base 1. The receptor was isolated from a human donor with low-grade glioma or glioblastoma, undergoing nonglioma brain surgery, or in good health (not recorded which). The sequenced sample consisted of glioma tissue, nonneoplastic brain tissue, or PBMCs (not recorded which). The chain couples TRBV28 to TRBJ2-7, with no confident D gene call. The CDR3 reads CASSSPRLYEQYF. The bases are TGTGCCAGCAGCTCACCCCGCCTCTACGAGCAGTACTTC.